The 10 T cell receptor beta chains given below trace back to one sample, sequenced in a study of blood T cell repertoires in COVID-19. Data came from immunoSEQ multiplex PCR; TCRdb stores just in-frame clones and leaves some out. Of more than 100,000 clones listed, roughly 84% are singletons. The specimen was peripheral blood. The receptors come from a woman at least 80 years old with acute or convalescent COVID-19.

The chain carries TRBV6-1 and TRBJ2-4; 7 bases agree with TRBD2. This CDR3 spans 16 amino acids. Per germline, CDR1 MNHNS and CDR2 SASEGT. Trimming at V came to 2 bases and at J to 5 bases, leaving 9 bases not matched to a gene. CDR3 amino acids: CASSEWMAGRENIQYF. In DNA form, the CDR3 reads TGTGCCAGCAGTGAATGGATGGCAGGGAGGGAAAACATTCAGTACTTC.

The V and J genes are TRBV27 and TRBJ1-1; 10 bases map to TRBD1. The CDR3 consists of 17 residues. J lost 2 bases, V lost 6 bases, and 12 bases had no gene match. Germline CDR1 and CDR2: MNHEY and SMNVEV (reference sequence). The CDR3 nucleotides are TGTGCCAGCAGACAGTCCGGGACAGGGGTCTTTAACACTGAAGCTTTCTTT. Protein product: CASRQSGTGVFNTEAFF.

CDR3 bases: TGTGCCAGCAGTGGACAGAATCAGCCCCAGCATTTT. It translates to CASSGQNQPQHF. V and J are TRBV2 and TRBJ1-5; tentatively, D is TRBD1 (5 bases). V shed 4 bases and J shed 4 bases, with 5 bases lying between them. In germline, CDR1 is SNHLY, CDR2 FYNNEI. The CDR3 loop spans 12 amino acids.

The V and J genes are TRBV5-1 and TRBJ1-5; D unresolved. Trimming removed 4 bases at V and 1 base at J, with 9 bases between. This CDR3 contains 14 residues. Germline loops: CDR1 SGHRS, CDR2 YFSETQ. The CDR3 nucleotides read TGCGCCAGCAGCGGCGGGGAAAGCAATCAGCCCCAGCATTTT. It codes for CASSGGESNQPQHF.

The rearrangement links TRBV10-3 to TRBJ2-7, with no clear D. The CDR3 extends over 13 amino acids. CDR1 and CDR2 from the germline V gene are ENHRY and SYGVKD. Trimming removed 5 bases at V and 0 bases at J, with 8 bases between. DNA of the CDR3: TGTGCCATCAGTTCCCAGGACTCCTACGAGCAGTACTTC. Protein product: CAISSQDSYEQYF.

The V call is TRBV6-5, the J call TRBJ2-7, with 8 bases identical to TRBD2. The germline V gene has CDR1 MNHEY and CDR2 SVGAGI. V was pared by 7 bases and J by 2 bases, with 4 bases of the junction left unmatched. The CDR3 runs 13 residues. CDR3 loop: CASMAGGAYEQYF. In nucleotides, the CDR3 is TGTGCCAGCATGGCGGGAGGAGCCTACGAGCAGTACTTC.

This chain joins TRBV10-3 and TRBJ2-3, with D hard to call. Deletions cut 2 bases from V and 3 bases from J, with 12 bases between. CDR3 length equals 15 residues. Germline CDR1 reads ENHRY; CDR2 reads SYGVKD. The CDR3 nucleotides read TGTGCCATCAGTGAGCCCCAGGCAGGAACAGATACGCAGTATTTT. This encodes CAISEPQAGTDTQYF.

In DNA form, the CDR3 reads TGTGCCAGCAGCGTCGGGACTAGCGTTTACAATGAGCAGTTCTTC. Translated: CASSVGTSVYNEQFF. The rearrangement uses TRBV5-8 and TRBJ2-1, with 10 nucleotides matching TRBD2. CDR3 size: 15 residues. CDR1 and CDR2 (germline): SGHTS, YDEGEE. Trimming removed 4 bases from V and 4 bases from J; junction bases left unmatched: 5.

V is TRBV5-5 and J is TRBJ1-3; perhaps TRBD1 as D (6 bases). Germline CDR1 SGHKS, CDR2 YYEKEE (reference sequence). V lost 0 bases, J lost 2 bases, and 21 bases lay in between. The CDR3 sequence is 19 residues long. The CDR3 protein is CASSLVNPGQPFPGNTIYF. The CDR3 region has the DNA TGTGCCAGCAGCTTGGTTAATCCGGGACAACCATTTCCTGGAAACACCATATATTTT.

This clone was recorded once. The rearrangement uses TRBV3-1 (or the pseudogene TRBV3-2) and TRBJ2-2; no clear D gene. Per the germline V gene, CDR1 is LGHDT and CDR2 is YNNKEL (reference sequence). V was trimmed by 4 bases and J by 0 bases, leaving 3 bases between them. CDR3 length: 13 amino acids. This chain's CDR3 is CASSPSNTGELFF. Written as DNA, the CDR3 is TGTGCCAGCAGCCCCTCGAACACCGGGGAGCTGTTTTTT.